This note documents a single TCR beta chain sequence. This receptor's antigen is unknown. This entry belongs to a study of T cell responses to AZD1222 COVID-19 vaccine (dated by TCRdb to the early 2020s). About the study as a whole: TCR sequencing was performed for 230 to 250 trial participants, of whom roughly 200 were given two doses of AZD1222 and around 26 were given two doses of MenACWY control vaccine. Enrollment into the trials was organized by age into subgroups of 18-55, 56-69 and 70-plus years, and those subgroups contained roughly 150, 30 and 60 TCR-sequenced participants, respectively. Beyond this particular receptor, the publication reports: Most participants were white British and females outnumbered males, and the authors suggested that clonal diversity may have been underestimated. CD4 TCRs associated with the vaccine covered the entire spike protein, and the dominant responses were in regions 160-218 and 743-854. Epitopes outside the regions mutated in the B.1.351 and B.1.1.7 variants were reportedly recognized by nearly half of the unique spike-specific TCRs. No day 14 peak-response samples were available, so repertoires were characterized only after the peak T cell response. In the small 56-69-year group, the increase in depth fell short of significance, most likely because of low power. Spike-specific TCR breadth and depth rose significantly after two AZD1222 doses compared with day 0 and with MenACWY recipients. Conclusions about previously exposed vaccinees were limited because only six or seven AZD1222 recipients were SARS-CoV-2 seropositive at baseline.

The CDR3 regions of human TCRbeta chains were analyzed by immunosequencing. From the authors' description of their analysis: TCRs in the repertoires were compared against a reference library of SARS-CoV-2-specific TCRs that had been generated with the MIRA antigen-specificity platform. Breadth was defined as the fraction of unique TCRs that were SARS-CoV-2-associated, and depth was defined as the fraction of total T cells that were SARS-CoV-2-associated. Using the MIRA data, every spike-specific TCR was mapped to the spike region that the TCR reacted to and assigned to either a CD4 or a CD8 class. Log10-transformed breadth and depth values were compared by one-way ANOVA with Sidak's multiple comparisons tests. In TCRdb, the immuneACCESS table is reduced to in-frame sequences with V and J assigned. These tables do not hold every clone; where another copy was compared, an unresolved V gene accounts for under half, and the others remain unexplained. V and J calls plus clone size are reproduced from that table; the DNA served to infer D and trimming. Per the sample table, the count is 150,000 or so clones. The ten largest clones capture 2% to 2.5% of the sample.

The time point tag for this specimen amounts to: baseline before first vaccination. Vaccinee samples came from UK trials COV001 and COV002, including a single-blind randomized controlled phase 2/3 trial of AZD1222 (ChAdOx1 nCoV-19) in healthy adults. Trial participant PBMC samples were collected at day 0 and day 28 after the second dose for TCRbeta chain sequencing. From a lookup of the germline V gene (reference sequence), CDR1 and CDR2 are LGHDT and YNNKEL. The CDR3 covers 14 residues, taking in both the cysteine and the phenylalanine. The retained sequence is limited to the CDR3, 42 bases, with the frame set at the first base. V lost 5 bases and J lost 1 base; the stretch between them is 11 bases long.

The chain is made from TRBV3-1 (or the pseudogene TRBV3-2) and TRBJ2-5, with TRBD2 tentatively as D gene (5 bases match). The clonotype was recovered from an adult in good health. Input material: peripheral blood. The CDR3 in this case is CASSTRGGQETQYF. The nucleotides are TGTGCCAGCAGCACCCGGGGTGGCCAAGAGACCCAGTACTTC.